Listed below are T cell receptor beta chains from one sample, sequenced in a study of blood T cell repertoires in COVID-19. The assay was immunoSEQ multiplex PCR, and TCRdb's table has in-frame clones only and misses some. Here the sample spans hundreds of thousands of clones, around 89% being singletons. The sample comprised PBMCs or T cells enriched from blood (not recorded which). The receptors here all came from a woman aged 45-60 years who had recovered from COVID-19. CDR3s include the opening cysteine and the closing phenylalanine or tryptophan. The order of the fields is CDR3 protein, CDR3 DNA, clone size, D gene, J gene, V gene. A D gene is named only where the DNA matches it firmly. Clone size, where shown, is once, few, many, or a class for clones that have expanded.

CDR3: CASSQTGYGYTF
DNA: TGTGCCAGCAGCCAAACAGGGTATGGCTACACCTTC
size: NA
D: NA
J: TRBJ1-2
V: TRBV3-1/TRBV3-2

CDR3: CASSQEASLDGELFF
DNA: TGTGCCAGCAGCCAAGAGGCTAGCTTGGACGGGGAGCTGTTTTTT
size: NA
D: NA
J: TRBJ2-2
V: TRBV4-2

CDR3: CASTGTDQVGGYTF
DNA: TGTGCCAGTACCGGGACAGATCAAGTGGGCGGCTACACCTTC
size: NA
D: TRBD1
J: TRBJ1-2
V: TRBV19

CDR3: CASSPRQYEQYF
DNA: TGTGCCAGCAGCCCTAGGCAGTACGAGCAGTACTTC
size: NA
D: NA
J: TRBJ2-7
V: TRBV28

CDR3: CASSLVGLAGVRQETQYF
DNA: TGTGCCAGCAGCTTAGTGGGATTAGCGGGAGTTCGCCAAGAGACCCAGTACTTC
size: NA
D: TRBD2
J: TRBJ2-5
V: TRBV7-2

CDR3: CASSLSSSGRRETQYF
DNA: TGTGCCAGCAGCTTAAGCTCGAGCGGGAGGAGGGAGACCCAGTACTTC
size: NA
D: TRBD2
J: TRBJ2-5
V: TRBV7-3

CDR3: CASSSLPPLAGSGETQYF
DNA: TGTGCCAGCAGTTCTCTCCCGCCCCTGGCGGGATCTGGAGAGACCCAGTACTTC
size: NA
D: NA
J: TRBJ2-5
V: TRBV5-5

CDR3: CASRQRLGIAYEQYF
DNA: TGTGCCAGCAGGCAGCGACTCGGAATCGCCTACGAGCAGTACTTC
size: NA
D: NA
J: TRBJ2-7
V: TRBV28

CDR3: CASSRGLAGVFEQFF
DNA: TGTGCCAGCAGCCGGGGACTAGCGGGAGTTTTTGAGCAGTTCTTC
size: NA
D: TRBD2
J: TRBJ2-1
V: TRBV11-2

CDR3: CASSLALGAAIQEKLFF
DNA: TGTGCCAGCAGCTTAGCCCTGGGGGCCGCGATCCAGGAAAAACTGTTTTTT
size: NA
D: NA
J: TRBJ1-4
V: TRBV7-4

CDR3: CASSFGQGAPDTQYF
DNA: TGTGCCAGCAGTTTTGGCCAGGGGGCTCCAGATACGCAGTATTTT
size: NA
D: TRBD1
J: TRBJ2-3
V: TRBV28

CDR3: CATSRDRRYGYTF
DNA: TGTGCCACCAGCAGAGATCGTAGATATGGCTACACCTTC
size: NA
D: NA
J: TRBJ1-2
V: TRBV15

CDR3: CASSLGTGMTPLHF
DNA: TGTGCCAGCAGTCTTGGGACAGGGATGACACCCCTCCACTTT
size: NA
D: TRBD1
J: TRBJ1-6
V: TRBV2

CDR3: CATSGGRGGFDNEQFF
DNA: TGTGCCACCAGTGGGGGAAGGGGAGGATTCGACAATGAGCAGTTCTTC
size: NA
D: NA
J: TRBJ2-1
V: TRBV24-1

CDR3: CASSQASGRLETQYF
DNA: TGTGCCAGCAGCCAAGCTAGCGGGAGGTTGGAGACCCAGTACTTC
size: NA
D: TRBD2
J: TRBJ2-5
V: TRBV3-1/TRBV3-2

CDR3: CSVGQTNTEAFF
DNA: TGCAGCGTCGGACAGACAAACACTGAAGCTTTCTTT
size: NA
D: NA
J: TRBJ1-1
V: TRBV29-1

CDR3: CASSSPTSGSGTGELFF
DNA: TGTGCCAGCAGCTCCCCGACTAGCGGGAGTGGAACCGGGGAGCTGTTTTTT
size: NA
D: TRBD2
J: TRBJ2-2
V: TRBV7-3

CDR3: CASSWGDLRAFF
DNA: TGTGCCAGCAGTTGGGGGGACTTGAGGGCTTTCTTT
size: NA
D: NA
J: TRBJ1-1
V: TRBV28

CDR3: CASSLWSEQYF
DNA: TGTGCCAGCAGTTTATGGAGTGAGCAGTACTTC
size: few
D: NA
J: TRBJ2-7
V: TRBV28

CDR3: CASSYSTAGTYGYTF
DNA: TGTGCCAGCAGTTACTCGACGGCGGGGACCTATGGCTACACCTTC
size: NA
D: NA
J: TRBJ1-2
V: TRBV6-2/TRBV6-3

CDR3: CATSRETENSPLHF
DNA: TGTGCCACCAGCAGAGAGACAGAAAATTCACCCCTCCACTTT
size: NA
D: NA
J: TRBJ1-6
V: TRBV15

CDR3: CASSEQGADTQYF
DNA: TGTGCCAGCAGTGAACAGGGGGCAGATACGCAGTATTTT
size: NA
D: TRBD1
J: TRBJ2-3
V: TRBV6-4

CDR3: CASSFGGQLHF
DNA: TGTGCCAGCAGCTTTGGGGGACAGCTCCACTTT
size: NA
D: TRBD1
J: TRBJ1-6
V: TRBV7-9

CDR3: CASRYSSTGELFF
DNA: TGTGCCAGCCGCTACAGTAGCACCGGGGAGCTGTTTTTT
size: NA
D: NA
J: TRBJ2-2
V: TRBV7-2

CDR3: CASSPEASGAREQYF
DNA: TGTGCCAGCAGCCCCGAGGCTAGCGGGGCCCGGGAGCAGTACTTC
size: NA
D: TRBD2
J: TRBJ2-7
V: TRBV5-4

CDR3: CSAAIGGNTEAFF
DNA: TGCAGCGCAGCTATAGGAGGGAACACTGAAGCTTTCTTT
size: NA
D: NA
J: TRBJ1-1
V: TRBV29-1

CDR3: CASSIRTIIYNEQFF
DNA: TGTGCCAGCAGTATAAGGACTATCATCTACAATGAGCAGTTCTTC
size: NA
D: NA
J: TRBJ2-1
V: TRBV28

CDR3: CASTRQLTEAFF
DNA: TGTGCCAGCACCCGACAGCTCACTGAAGCTTTCTTT
size: NA
D: NA
J: TRBJ1-1
V: TRBV5-8